This TCR beta chain was identified in a study of T cell clonality in common variable immunodeficiency (dated by TCRdb to about 2015). The sample holds many counts of this clone. The clone's antigen remains unknown. Study-level results and caveats: Fewer TCRbeta clones were shared among CVID subjects than among healthy controls (p < 0.0001). Even though DNA input was equal, the average per sample came to 65,000 to 100,000 unique sequences for controls compared with about 30,000 for CVID samples. It was noted by the authors that sequencing of the repertoires of T cell subpopulations would be needed to clarify the cause of the increased clonality in CVID. Increased TCRbeta clonality was found in CVID subjects compared with healthy controls (t-test p = 0.018), with the increase being most characteristic of about a third of subjects. CVID TCRbeta sequences reportedly showed fewer deletions and N-nucleotide insertions and lacked highly modified clones with 13 or more V deletions. Differences among patients in the CVID cohort limited the correlations between repertoire features and clinical complications.

Standard criteria were used to diagnose CVID, namely serum IgG, IgA and/or IgM reduced below the normal range together with specific antibody deficiency. The CVID group comprised 45 or so subjects, around 15 female and approximately 30 male, aged roughly 8 to 65 years with a mean age of roughly 44. Both CVID patients and healthy controls were predominantly of Caucasian heritage. Replacement immunoglobulin therapy had been administered to all CVID subjects for at least one year at the time of study participation. No CVID subject was ill or taking immunomodulatory or immunosuppressive medication when blood was collected. From each donor, about 5 to 8.5 ml of heparinized peripheral whole blood was collected. TCRbeta CDR3 repertoires were sequenced from genomic DNA of adults with common variable immune deficiency (CVID) and healthy adult controls. To isolate peripheral blood mononuclear cells, diluted blood was subjected to density centrifugation over Hypaque 1077 or Ficoll-Paque. Genomic DNA was obtained from unsorted mononuclear cells through either Qiagen column purification or a centrifugation-based method.

Equivalent amounts of genomic DNA from CVID and control samples were used as sequencing input. For every sample, a 60 bp segment covering the rearranged TCRbeta CDR3 region was amplified and then sequenced. The immunoSEQ assay, a bias-corrected multiplex PCR combined with high-throughput sequencing, was used to amplify TCRbeta. As for how the authors treated the data: Every unique nucleotide sequence was considered a clone and was annotated with V, D and J genes, copy number and frequency. Sequences were labeled productive if in frame, and non-productive if out of frame or containing stop codons. As previously described, Shannon's entropy was used to calculate clonality. The predicted amino acid sequences of productive clones were used to derive the mean CDR3 Kyte-Doolittle hydropathy. Scaled V gene usage was hierarchically clustered using Manhattan distance and complete linkage with the R hclust function. To assess clone sharing by CDR3 amino acid sequence, 12 repertoires per group were resampled over 100 rounds. The repertoires were screened for 60 to 85 published EBV-specific TCRbeta sequences and 200 to 250 published CMV-specific TCRbeta sequences. A couple of CVID samples that yielded fewer than 10,000 sequences were excluded from the analysis, so roughly 42 CVID repertoires were retained. Imported from immuneACCESS, the table was reduced by TCRdb to in-frame sequences with V and J called. These copies leave out some clones; in studies compared against another copy, an unresolved V gene accounts for under half, and the cause of the remainder is not known. From that table come the V and J calls and clone size; the DNA was used to work out D and trimming. The sample records about 25,000 clones, none occurring a single time. The ten largest clones capture approximately 3.8% of the sample.

This TCR was recovered from a human donor with common variable immunodeficiency. Sequencing used peripheral blood mononuclear cells.

The sequenced part of the CDR3 DNA is TGTGCCTGGAGTGCCTCAGGGGTGGGAGAGACC. Translated, this is CAWSASGVGET. The entire CDR3 protein is CAWSASGVGETQYF. This receptor chain uses TRBV30 and TRBJ2-5, and possibly TRBD1, on 6 matching bases. The sequenced fragment ends 3 residues before the CDR3 boundary, so the rest is inferred from the germline J gene. There are 14 amino acids in the CDR3, from cysteine to phenylalanine inclusive. The DNA covers only part of the CDR3, 33 bases in frame from base 1. From the germline V gene (reference sequence), CDR1 is GTSNPN and CDR2 is SVGIG. V was cut back by 1 base and J by 4 bases, leaving a gap of 13 bases between them.